These 23 T cell receptor beta chains were sequenced from one sample in a study of breast tumors, draining lymph nodes, adjacent tissues (dated by TCRdb to 2016 to 2017). Library creation used multiplex PCR. The run used an Illumina HiSeq 2000. The public reads were reprocessed in TCRdb via fastp at Q25 and MiXCR, keeping in-frame beta chains. Every CDR3 protein is listed once, alongside the most common genes and DNA of its rows. For this sample the table gives about 120,000 distinct CDR3 sequences, of which nearly 20% were detected only once. Jointly, the top ten make up less than 4% of the sample. The lymph node samples were taken from the axillary draining lymph nodes of breast cancer patients. Input material: axillary lymph node tissue. Receptor source: a female donor with breast cancer. Some clones in this sample may be carry-over from other donors' samples.

This clonotype was found many times. This chain connects TRBV11-2 to TRBJ2-3; D remains unclear. Trimming took 5 bases from V and 8 from J, leaving 11 bases between them. This CDR3 has 12 residues. CDR1 is SGHAT and CDR2 is FQNNGV in the germline V gene. This CDR3 is CASSPRSTTQYF. CDR3 nucleotide sequence: TGTGCCAGCAGCCCCCGGTCGACTACGCAGTATTTT.

In its sample, this clonotype was seen many times. The J gene is TRBJ2-6, the V gene TRBV7-2, with D unresolved. The CDR3 is 14 amino acids. Germline V gives CDR1 SGHTA, CDR2 FQGNSA. Trimming took 4 bases from V and 3 from J, leaving 7 bases between them. CDR3 nucleotides: TGTGCCAGCAGCTCCACAAGTGGGGCCAACGTCCTGACTTTC. It yields the protein CASSSTSGANVLTF.

There are many counts of this clonotype. V usage is TRBV6-5 and J usage is TRBJ1-5, with 12 bases matching TRBD1. V was pared by 6 bases and J by 6 bases, with 9 bases of the junction left unmatched. CDR3 length equals 16 residues. Per germline, CDR1 MNHEY and CDR2 SVGAGI. The CDR3 sequence: CASRNTGTGGSQPQHF. The CDR3 DNA follows: TGTGCCAGCAGAAATACCGGGACAGGGGGCAGTCAGCCCCAGCATTTT.

The table lists this clonotype with many counts. The rearrangement links TRBV3-1 to TRBJ2-7; 9 bases agree with TRBD1. Per germline, CDR1 LGHDT and CDR2 YNNKEL (reference sequence). The V and J ends lost 4 bases and 4 bases, in that order; junction bases with no gene match: 5. This CDR3 contains 14 residues. In DNA form, the CDR3 reads TGTGCCAGCAGCCCCGGGACAGGGTTGTACGAGCAGTACTTC. Its translation: CASSPGTGLYEQYF.

The rearrangement links TRBV20-1 to TRBJ1-1; 7 nucleotides line up with TRBD1. The germline V gene encodes CDR1 DFQATT and CDR2 SNEGSKA (reference sequence). This CDR3 is 15 amino acids long. With 6 bases clipped from V and 1 base from J, the junction kept 11 bases outside the gene matches. CDR3 in DNA: TGCAGTGCAAAATTCGCAGGGGGGAGGAACACTGAAGCTTTCTTT. Protein sequence: CSAKFAGGRNTEAFF.

This clonotype came up many times. This chain links TRBV6-5 with TRBJ1-2, with TRBD1 matching over 7 bases. The germline V gene encodes CDR1 MNHEY and CDR2 SVGAGI. Losses at the gene ends were 5 bases for V and 0 bases for J; bases not matched to a gene: 3. CDR3 size: 14 residues. CDR3 region: CASSRQGPNYGYTF. Written as DNA, the CDR3 is TGTGCCAGCAGTCGACAGGGTCCTAACTATGGCTACACCTTC.

This clonotype was observed once. One end of the junction is discordant with germline, which a read error may explain. The chain recombines TRBV3-1 with TRBJ2-2, with TRBD1 matching 8 bases. Germline values: CDR1 LGHDT, CDR2 YNNKEL (reference sequence). The CDR3 sequence is 17 residues long. DNA of the CDR3: TGTGCCAGCAGCCAAGATCGGAGGACAGGGCGGTCCGGGGAGCTGTTGTTT. Translation: CASSQDRRTGRSGELLF. The variable domain in full, with the rest retrieved from reference TRBV3-1 and TRBJ2-2, is DTAVSQTPKYLVTQMGNDKSIKCEQNLGHDTMYWYKQDSKKFLKIMFSYNNKELIINETVPNRFSPKSPDKAHLNLHINSLELGDSAVYFCASSQDRRTGRSGELLFGEGSRLTVL.

The sample holds a few counts of this clonotype. V is TRBV3-1 and J is TRBJ2-2; D remains ambiguous. Germline assignment: CDR1 LGHDT and CDR2 YNNKEL (reference sequence). The CDR3 is 13 amino acids. V lost 1 base to trimming and J lost 3 bases, with 3 bases between them. In nucleotides, the CDR3 is TGTGCCAGCAGCCAAGTTTACACCGGGGAGCTGTTTTTT. It yields the protein CASSQVYTGELFF.

This clonotype was observed at least ten times. The chain links TRBV29-1 to TRBJ1-2; 9 bases align to TRBD1. CDR3 length equals 15 residues. CDR1 and CDR2 (germline): SQVTM, ANQGSEA. J was trimmed by 3 bases and V by 6 bases; bases with no gene match: 11. The CDR3 nucleotides are TGCAGCGTGTCACGAAACAGGGGGCTGGACTATGGCTACACCTTC. Encoded protein: CSVSRNRGLDYGYTF.

At least ten counts were recorded for this clonotype. The rearrangement joins TRBV20-1 to TRBJ2-7, with TRBD2 as a possible D gene (6 bases). This CDR3 spans 18 amino acids. Germline V gene data show CDR1 as DFQATT and CDR2 as SNEGSKA (reference sequence). V gave up 1 base and J gave up 3 bases, with 25 bases separating them. In DNA, the CDR3 is TGCAGTGCTAGAGCCGGAGGGGCTCTAGGCGCCCTTTTCTACGAGCAGTACTTC. This sequence encodes CSARAGGALGALFYEQYF.

This clonotype was counted many times. J is TRBJ1-2 and V is TRBV20-1; D gene unclear. With 1 base removed from V and 0 bases from J, the gap between germline ends came to 6 bases. The germline V gene encodes CDR1 DFQATT and CDR2 SNEGSKA (reference sequence). The CDR3 consists of 13 residues. The CDR3 spells CSARVAANYGYTF. DNA for the CDR3: TGCAGTGCTAGAGTGGCAGCTAACTATGGCTACACCTTC.

This clonotype was counted ten times or more. CDR3 DNA sequence: TGTGCCAGCAGTTCCCTGACTAGCGGGACTTACGAGCAGTACTTC. Translation gives CASSSLTSGTYEQYF. This chain connects TRBV6-2 or TRBV6-3 to TRBJ2-7; 11 bases are a match to TRBD2. The CDR3 length is 15 residues. Looked up from germline, CDR1 is MNHEY and CDR2 is SVGEGT. J gave up 4 bases and V 4 bases, and 6 bases lay outside the gene matches.

The chain carries TRBV5-4 and TRBJ2-3; D remains unclear. Trimming removed 3 bases at V and 0 bases at J, with 8 bases between. The germline gives CDR1 SGHNT, CDR2 YYREEE (reference sequence). The CDR3 consists of 14 residues. This CDR3 is CASSSALSTDTQYF. In nucleotides, the CDR3 is TGTGCCAGCAGCTCGGCCCTTAGCACAGATACGCAGTATTTT.

This clonotype was picked up many times. The CDR3 protein is CASSNTGIAYNSPLHF. The CDR3, as DNA: TGTGCCAGCAGTAACACAGGGATCGCCTATAATTCACCCCTCCACTTT. The rearrangement uses TRBV6-1 and TRBJ1-6, with D perhaps matching TRBD1 (6 bases). The CDR3 has 16 amino acids. Trimming stripped 5 bases from V and 2 bases from J, with 13 bases between. Germline CDR1 MNHNS, CDR2 SASEGT.

This clonotype came up many times. V gene TRBV9 combines with J gene TRBJ2-7, with D unresolved. This CDR3 spans 14 amino acids. Deletions cut 0 bases from V and 2 bases from J, with 9 bases between. Germline V CDR1 and CDR2: SGDLS, YYNGEE. Here the CDR3 DNA reads TGTGCCAGCAGCGTAGGTTCCTCTACCTACGAGCAGTACTTC. Its protein is CASSVGSSTYEQYF.

Remarks on this clonotype: A much larger clone is a single base away; this may be a read error. The V and J genes are TRBV6-1 and TRBJ1-5; 9 bases are shared with TRBD1. The CDR3 loop spans 17 amino acids. The germline gives CDR1 MNHNS, CDR2 SASEGT. CDR3 residues: CASGEATGTGFFQPQHF. The CDR3 DNA reads as TGTGCCAGCGGTGAAGCGACCGGGACAGGGTTCTTTCAGCCCCAGCATTTT.

Ten or more counts support this clonotype. The chain employs TRBV6-5 and TRBJ1-6; 9 bases are shared with TRBD1. CDR1 and CDR2 (germline): MNHEY, SVGAGI. CDR3 length: 15 amino acids. With V trimmed by 5 bases and J by 10 bases, 9 bases remained unmatched. The CDR3 region is CASSLQGALWSPLHF. Here the CDR3 DNA reads TGTGCCAGCAGTCTACAGGGGGCGCTGTGGTCACCCCTCCACTTT.

A note on this clonotype: This could be a read error, since a much larger clone is one nucleotide away. The rearrangement joins TRBV7-9 to TRBJ1-6; D remains ambiguous. The germline V and J ends were trimmed by 8 bases and 9 bases, with 11 bases remaining between them. Germline V gene data show CDR1 as SEHNR and CDR2 as FQNEAQ (reference sequence). The CDR3 is 12 amino acids. The CDR3: CASGEGRSPLHF. The CDR3 DNA sequence: TGTGCCAGCGGCGAAGGGCGTTCACCCCTCCACTTT.

The chain joins TRBV18 to TRBJ2-5, with TRBD1 matching 8 bases. Trimming at V came to 6 bases and at J to 2 bases, leaving 5 bases not matched to a gene. This CDR3 contains 14 residues. Germline assignment: CDR1 KGHSH and CDR2 LQKENI. DNA for the CDR3: TGTGCCAGCTCGGGGACAGGCTTACAAGAGACCCAGTACTTC. It codes for CASSGTGLQETQYF.

Worth noting for this clonotype: A much larger clone sits a single nucleotide away, making a read error possible. CDR3 coding DNA: TGTGCCAGCTCACCCCGATCTTTTGATACGCAGTGTTTT. Residues: CASSPRSFDTQCF. The chain joins TRBV18 to TRBJ2-3; no definite D call. This CDR3 is built from 13 residues. Germline V gives CDR1 KGHSH, CDR2 LQKENI.

Note on this clonotype: Since a much larger clone is just one base distant, this may be a read error. The missing conserved phenylalanine or tryptophan at the end of this CDR3 makes a read error likely. The rearrangement uses TRBV20-1 and TRBJ2-7, with a possible D match to TRBD2 (5 bases). The CDR3 covers 12 residues. Trimming removed 1 base at V and 4 bases at J, with 8 bases between. Germline CDR1 reads DFQATT; CDR2 reads SNEGSKA (reference sequence). The CDR3 nucleotides are TGCAGTGCTAGAGTAGGAGGTTACGAGCAGTACCTC. Translating it yields CSARVGGYEQYL.

This clonotype was observed many times. The CDR3 here is CSARDIGGQVSSYNEQFF. The CDR3 DNA sequence: TGCAGTGCTAGAGACATAGGAGGGCAGGTCAGCTCCTACAATGAGCAGTTCTTC. The chain links TRBV20-1 to TRBJ2-1, with D possibly matching TRBD2 (6 bases). Germline-derived CDR1 and CDR2 are DFQATT and SNEGSKA (reference sequence). The CDR3 contains 18 residues. The V gene lost 0 bases and the J gene lost 0 bases, with 18 bases spanning the gap.

Ten or more counts support this clonotype. The chain links TRBV28 to TRBJ2-7; tentatively, D is TRBD2 (6 bases). CDR3 size: 14 residues. V gave up 2 bases and J gave up 5 bases, with 13 bases separating them. Germline V gene lookup returns CDR1 MDHEN and CDR2 SYDVKM. Here the CDR3 reads CASSLVLAPHEQYF. DNA of the CDR3: TGTGCCAGCAGTTTAGTACTAGCTCCCCACGAGCAGTACTTC.